This section outlines one T cell receptor beta chain sequence together with its context. The data originate from a study of CD8 T cells in Susac syndrome. This CDR3 is built from 12 residues. CDR1 SGHDN and CDR2 FVKESK come from the germline V gene. V lost 0 bases to trimming and J lost 8 bases, with 7 bases between them. Roughly 0.45 to 1 ug RNA was reverse transcribed with random hexamers. TCRdb re-analysed the immunoSEQ multiplex PCR reads in MiXCR, keeping a single row per CDR3 protein. Counted here are 95,000 to 150,000 distinct CDR3 sequences, 85% to 95% occurring once; the ten biggest clones make up less than 0.3%.

The chain recombines TRBV14 with TRBJ1-2; D is undetermined. The origin of this receptor is a human donor with Susac syndrome. The sequencing sample was made of CD8+ T cells from PBMCs. Here the CDR3 reads CASSQDHLGYTF. CDR3 nucleotides: TGTGCCAGCAGCCAAGATCACTTGGGCTACACCTTC.